This TCR beta chain was identified during a study of cytomegalovirus exposure and HLA in healthy donors. The length of the CDR3 is 14 residues. With 0 bases removed from V and 3 bases from J, the gap between germline ends came to 11 bases. Germline CDR1 GTSNPN, CDR2 SVGIG (reference sequence). Data came from immunoSEQ multiplex PCR; TCRdb stores just in-frame clones and leaves some out. The sample has 45,000 to 70,000 clones; 90% to 95% are singletons. What was sequenced was PBMCs. The TCR originated in a woman aged 18-29 years in good health and CMV-seronegative. V usage is TRBV30 and J usage is TRBJ1-2, with unresolved D. CDR3 amino acids: CAWSVLPSDYGYTF. In DNA form, the CDR3 reads TGTGCCTGGAGTGTATTACCGTCGGACTATGGCTACACCTTC.